A selection of T cell receptor beta chains follows, all from one sample in a study of blood T cell repertoires in COVID-19. The method was immunoSEQ multiplex PCR; TCRdb's version includes in-frame clones alone and lacks a portion of them. The table includes around 220,000 clones, roughly nine tenths detected once. Specimen: peripheral blood. Receptors were obtained from a man between 35 and 55 years old with active or convalescent COVID-19. Each CDR3 is given with its conserved first and last residue. The D gene is left open where the match is weak. Some rows mark clone size as missing; the rest say once, few, many or name a class of expanded clone.

V gene,CDR3 length,J gene,D gene,clone size,CDR3 protein,CDR3 DNA
TRBV11-3,15,TRBJ2-5,TRBD1,-,CASSTQGTGEETQYF,TGTGCCAGCAGCACCCAAGGGACAGGGGAAGAGACCCAGTACTTC
TRBV28,13,TRBJ1-2,-,-,CASSPGQNYGYTF,TGTGCCAGCAGTCCGGGACAAAACTATGGCTACACCTTC
TRBV7-2,13,TRBJ1-1,-,-,CASSFSRGTEAFF,TGTGCCAGCAGCTTCAGTCGGGGGACTGAAGCTTTCTTT
TRBV6-5,14,TRBJ1-1,-,-,CASSLVQMNTEAFF,TGTGCCAGCAGTTTGGTGCAGATGAACACTGAAGCTTTCTTT
TRBV9,14,TRBJ1-1,-,-,CASSVTGSNTEAFF,TGTGCCAGCAGCGTTACAGGTTCGAACACTGAAGCTTTCTTT
TRBV6-6,15,TRBJ1-6,TRBD1,-,CASSYGGQGSSPLHF,TGTGCCAGCAGTTACGGGGGACAGGGCAGTTCACCCCTCCACTTT
TRBV6-5,14,TRBJ1-2,-,-,CASRSQGLRYGYTF,TGTGCCAGCAGGTCCCAGGGGCTACGATATGGCTACACCTTC
TRBV19,9,TRBJ1-6,-,once,CVYNSPLHF,TGTGTATATAATTCACCCCTCCACTTT
TRBV7-2,15,TRBJ1-2,-,-,CASSLRERRGYGYTF,TGTGCCAGCAGTTTAAGGGAAAGAAGGGGCTATGGCTACACCTTC
TRBV30,13,TRBJ1-1,-,-,CAWSVQGYTEAFF,TGTGCCTGGAGTGTACAGGGCTACACTGAAGCTTTCTTT
TRBV7-9,18,TRBJ2-1,TRBD2,-,CASTSALAGKAAYNEQFF,TGTGCCAGCACCTCCGCGCTAGCGGGAAAGGCGGCCTACAATGAGCAGTTCTTC
TRBV9,16,TRBJ2-7,TRBD2,-,CASSVGLAGASYEQYF,TGTGCCAGCAGCGTAGGTCTAGCGGGCGCGTCCTACGAGCAGTACTTC
TRBV2,13,TRBJ1-2,-,-,CASSGPGEYGYTF,TGTGCCAGCAGTGGGCCAGGGGAATATGGCTACACCTTC
TRBV15,14,TRBJ1-1,-,-,CATSRPGMNTEAFF,TGTGCCACCAGCAGGCCTGGCATGAACACTGAAGCTTTCTTT
TRBV28,15,TRBJ1-6,-,-,CATFSWHIYNSPLHF,TGTGCCACCTTTTCCTGGCACATCTATAATTCACCCCTCCACTTT
TRBV29-1,15,TRBJ2-7,TRBD1,-,CSVRKGTGSSYEQYF,TGCAGCGTTCGAAAGGGGACAGGGAGCTCCTACGAGCAGTACTTC
TRBV9,17,TRBJ2-5,-,-,CASSVGLGGPFQETQYF,TGTGCCAGCAGCGTAGGCCTGGGGGGGCCGTTCCAAGAGACCCAGTACTTC
TRBV7-2,14,TRBJ2-7,-,-,CASSLWTNRPEQYF,TGTGCCAGCAGCTTATGGACAAACCGCCCCGAGCAGTACTTC
TRBV11-3,15,TRBJ2-1,TRBD1,once,CASSFQTGGDNEQFF,TGTGCCAGCAGCTTCCAGACAGGGGGAGACAATGAGCAGTTCTTC
TRBV27,17,TRBJ1-6,TRBD1,-,CASSSNRGLSYNSPLHF,TGTGCCAGCAGTTCCAACAGGGGGCTCTCCTATAATTCACCCCTCCACTTT
TRBV7-8,16,TRBJ1-4,-,-,CASSLARDTADEKLFF,TGTGCCAGCAGCTTAGCTAGGGACACGGCGGATGAAAAACTGTTTTTT
TRBV6-2/TRBV6-3,16,TRBJ1-1,TRBD1,few,CASSRDRGGMNTEAFF,TGTGCCAGCAGTAGGGACAGGGGGGGCATGAACACTGAAGCTTTCTTT
TRBV11-2,15,TRBJ2-2,TRBD1,-,CASNLRQGGTGELFF,TGTGCCAGCAACCTTAGACAGGGTGGCACCGGGGAGCTGTTTTTT
TRBV18,15,TRBJ1-1,TRBD1,-,CASSLPRDRGLKAFF,TGTGCCAGCTCACTCCCCCGAGACAGGGGCCTAAAAGCTTTCTTT
TRBV28,15,TRBJ1-6,-,-,CASRIDLGVSSPLHF,TGTGCCAGCAGGATTGACTTAGGAGTGTCCTCACCCCTCCACTTT
TRBV19,12,TRBJ1-1,-,once,CASWGGRTEAFF,TGTGCCAGTTGGGGAGGGAGAACTGAAGCTTTCTTT
TRBV19,14,TRBJ2-7,TRBD2,-,CASSISREGYEQYF,TGTGCCAGTAGTATTTCTCGGGAGGGATACGAGCAGTACTTC
TRBV27,13,TRBJ1-2,-,once,CASSPLGGGGYTF,TGTGCCAGCAGCCCTCTGGGAGGGGGAGGCTACACCTTC
TRBV7-2,15,TRBJ1-5,TRBD1,few,CASSLDWTGYQPQHF,TGTGCCAGCAGCTTAGATTGGACAGGGTATCAGCCCCAGCATTTT
TRBV28,14,TRBJ1-2,TRBD1,-,CASSELGQGYGYTF,TGTGCCAGCAGTGAACTCGGACAGGGCTATGGCTACACCTTC
TRBV29-1,13,TRBJ2-1,TRBD1,-,CSVDGTAPNEQFF,TGCAGCGTAGACGGGACAGCCCCAAATGAGCAGTTCTTC
TRBV27,15,TRBJ1-1,-,-,CASSLSAGVDREAFF,TGTGCCAGCAGTTTATCGGCAGGGGTGGACCGTGAAGCTTTCTTT
TRBV3-1/TRBV3-2,14,TRBJ1-2,-,once,CASSRAGVNYGYTF,TGTGCCAGCAGCCGGGCGGGGGTAAACTATGGCTACACCTTC
TRBV7-3,14,TRBJ1-5,-,-,CASSLAPGIQPQHF,TGTGCCAGCAGCTTAGCTCCCGGGATTCAGCCCCAGCATTTT
TRBV28,11,TRBJ1-1,-,-,CGACTDTEAFF,TGTGGAGCTTGTACCGACACTGAAGCTTTCTTT
TRBV21-1,13,TRBJ1-2,-,-,CASIGGARGGYTF,TGTGCCAGCATAGGGGGGGCTAGAGGTGGCTACACCTTC
TRBV2,12,TRBJ2-1,TRBD1,-,CASGGTGNEQFF,TGTGCCAGCGGGGGGACAGGCAATGAGCAGTTCTTC
TRBV19,12,TRBJ2-7,-,-,CASKGGSYEQYF,TGTGCCAGTAAAGGGGGCTCCTACGAGCAGTACTTC
TRBV5-1,14,TRBJ2-5,-,-,CASSYGPYQETQYF,TGCGCCAGCAGCTATGGCCCGTACCAAGAGACCCAGTACTTC
TRBV29-1,12,TRBJ1-2,TRBD1,-,CSAGTGGYGYTF,TGCAGCGCCGGGACAGGGGGCTATGGCTACACCTTC
TRBV5-8,13,TRBJ1-1,-,-,CASSLIPETEAFF,TGTGCCAGCAGCTTGATTCCGGAGACTGAAGCTTTCTTT
TRBV16,13,TRBJ1-1,-,-,CASSMGLGTEAFF,TGTGCCAGCAGCATGGGCCTTGGCACTGAAGCTTTCTTT
TRBV5-1,15,TRBJ1-5,TRBD1,-,CASSWTGGKDQPQHF,TGCGCCAGCAGCTGGACAGGGGGTAAGGATCAGCCCCAGCATTTT
TRBV5-6,15,TRBJ1-6,-,-,CASSLQGFHNSPLHF,TGTGCCAGCAGCCTACAGGGTTTCCATAATTCACCCCTCCACTTT
TRBV9,14,TRBJ1-1,TRBD1,-,CASSLQGGNTEAFF,TGTGCCAGCAGCCTCCAGGGGGGGAACACTGAAGCTTTCTTT
TRBV6-1,14,TRBJ1-1,TRBD1,-,CASTWTGGATEAFF,TGTGCCAGCACCTGGACAGGGGGCGCAACTGAAGCTTTCTTT
TRBV2,14,TRBJ1-6,-,-,CASSEAGDNSPLHF,TGTGCCAGCAGTGAAGCAGGGGACAACTCACCCCTCCACTTT
TRBV5-1,13,TRBJ2-7,TRBD1,-,CASSVDRAQEQYF,TGCGCCAGCAGCGTCGACAGGGCCCAAGAGCAGTACTTC